Detailed here is one T cell receptor beta chain. V trimming: 1 base; J trimming: 5 bases; junction bases outside the gene matches: 6. Germline CDR1 MGHRA, CDR2 YSYEKL. CDR3 size: 15 residues. The assay was immunoSEQ multiplex PCR, and TCRdb's table has in-frame clones only and misses some. Found here are 130,000 to 150,000 clones, about nine tenths of them singletons; the top ten hold about 3.4%. This record belongs to a study of T cell responses to AZD1222 COVID-19 vaccine. The sequence was obtained from an adult in good health. The specimen was peripheral blood, collected on day 0 of AZD1222 vaccination. The V gene is TRBV4-1, the J gene TRBJ1-1; TRBD1 matches at 8 bases. The CDR3 region has the DNA TGCGCCAGCAGCCAAGCCAGACAGGGGAGAACTGAAGCTTTCTTT. Protein sequence: CASSQARQGRTEAFF.